Listed below are T cell receptor beta chains from one sample, sequenced in a study of cytomegalovirus exposure and HLA in healthy donors. Sequencing was performed with immunoSEQ multiplex PCR; in TCRdb, only in-frame clones are kept and a portion is missing. The specimen's table records some 120,000 clones. The material sequenced was PBMCs. The receptors derive from a middle-aged man in good health and CMV-seronegative. CDR3s include the opening cysteine and the closing phenylalanine or tryptophan. Fields, in order: CDR3 protein, CDR3 DNA, J gene, V gene, CDR3 length, D gene. A D gene is named only where the DNA matches it firmly.

CATQGMGGELFF TGTGCCACACAGGGAATGGGCGGGGAGCTGTTTTTT TRBJ2-2 TRBV28 12 .
CASSQEFAGGTGELFF TGCGCCAGCAGCCAAGAGTTTGCAGGGGGCACCGGGGAGCTGTTTTTT TRBJ2-2 TRBV4-3 16 TRBD1
CAISDRGDSYEQYF TGTGCCATCAGTGACAGGGGGGACTCCTACGAGCAGTACTTC TRBJ2-7 TRBV10-3 14 .
CASSFSRGLSQPQHF TGTGCCAGCAGCTTTAGCAGGGGGCTGAGCCAGCCCCAGCATTTT TRBJ1-5 TRBV5-5 15 TRBD1
CASSEGASGFYNEQFF TGTGCCAGCAGCGAGGGGGCTAGCGGGTTCTACAATGAGCAGTTCTTC TRBJ2-1 TRBV7-2 16 .
CASSVPPYNEQFF TGTGCCAGCAGCGTCCCTCCCTACAATGAGCAGTTCTTC TRBJ2-1 TRBV9 13 .
CASSLWRNQPQHF TGTGCCAGCAGTCTGTGGCGCAATCAGCCCCAGCATTTT TRBJ1-5 TRBV27 13 .
CASSSGTLNTGELFF TGCGCCAGCAGCTCCGGGACACTGAACACCGGGGAGCTGTTTTTT TRBJ2-2 TRBV5-1 15 .
CASSIFRRIAGGGQETQYF TGTGCCAGTAGTATTTTTCGTCGTATAGCGGGAGGCGGGCAAGAGACCCAGTACTTC TRBJ2-5 TRBV19 19 TRBD2
CASSRPTGKGEQYF TGTGCCAGCAGCCGACCTACAGGGAAGGGCGAGCAGTACTTC TRBJ2-7 TRBV7-2 14 .
CSVNRGDTQYF TGCAGCGTCAACCGGGGAGATACGCAGTATTTT TRBJ2-3 TRBV29-1 11 .
CAISESTDSGNTIYF TGTGCCATCAGTGAGTCAACAGACTCTGGAAACACCATATATTTT TRBJ1-3 TRBV10-3 15 .
CASSPRVAEETQYF TGTGCCAGCAGCCCGCGGGTAGCGGAAGAGACCCAGTACTTC TRBJ2-5 TRBV13 14 .
CASSQVVSGIYSASYNEQFF TGTGCCAGCAGCCAAGTTGTGAGCGGGATCTACTCGGCGTCCTACAATGAGCAGTTCTTC TRBJ2-1 TRBV4-2 20 TRBD2
CASSLGQGFGHEQYF TGTGCCAGCAGCTTAGGTCAGGGTTTCGGACACGAGCAGTACTTC TRBJ2-7 TRBV7-2 15 .
CASSDTGLFLVGEQYF TGTGCCAGCAGTGATACGGGACTATTTTTAGTGGGCGAGCAGTACTTC TRBJ2-7 TRBV6-1 16 TRBD2
CASSLVAGPVTEAFF TGTGCCAGCAGCTTAGTAGCGGGGCCGGTCACTGAAGCTTTCTTT TRBJ1-1 TRBV7-9 15 .
CASSVGTSRRQFF TGTGCCAGCAGCGTAGGGACTAGCAGGCGGCAGTTCTTC TRBJ2-1 TRBV7-2 13 TRBD2
CASSWSRGNEQFF TGCGCCAGCAGCTGGTCTAGGGGCAATGAGCAGTTCTTC TRBJ2-1 TRBV5-1 13 .
CAWSGGQVPNYGYTF TGTGCCTGGAGTGGTGGACAGGTACCTAACTATGGCTACACCTTC TRBJ1-2 TRBV30 15 TRBD1
CASSRGQGLYEQYF TGTGCCAGCAGCCGGGGACAGGGACTCTACGAGCAGTACTTC TRBJ2-7 TRBV11-1 14 TRBD1
CASSLVREGHEQFF TGTGCCAGCAGCTTAGTACGGGAGGGCCATGAGCAGTTCTTC TRBJ2-1 TRBV7-6 14 TRBD2
CASSYGPIVYEQYF TGTGCCAGCAGTTACGGCCCGATCGTCTACGAGCAGTACTTC TRBJ2-7 TRBV6-5 14 .
CASSYMGQGFTYEQYF TGTGCCAGCAGTTACATGGGACAGGGGTTTACCTACGAGCAGTACTTC TRBJ2-7 TRBV7-8 16 TRBD1
CASVRQGTNYGYTF TGTGCCAGTGTCAGACAGGGGACTAACTATGGCTACACCTTC TRBJ1-2 TRBV19 14 TRBD1
CASSPSLNRDEQFF TGCGCCAGCAGCCCCTCGCTAAACAGGGATGAGCAGTTCTTC TRBJ2-1 TRBV10-1 14 .
CASRLRGMTGELFF TGTGCCAGCAGATTGAGAGGGATGACCGGGGAGCTGTTTTTT TRBJ2-2 TRBV2 14 .
CASSRTSGRASYNEQFF TGCGCCAGCAGCCGGACTAGCGGGAGGGCCTCCTACAATGAGCAGTTCTTC TRBJ2-1 TRBV4-1 17 TRBD2
CASSASVQGEGANEQFF TGTGCCAGCAGCGCATCGGTACAGGGGGAGGGGGCCAATGAGCAGTTCTTC TRBJ2-1 TRBV7-3 17 .
CASSVASGRFETQYF TGTGCCAGCAGCGTAGCCAGCGGGAGGTTTGAGACCCAGTACTTC TRBJ2-5 TRBV9 15 TRBD2
CASSPRGRPSSYEQYF TGCGCCAGCAGCCCCAGGGGGAGGCCGAGCTCCTACGAGCAGTACTTC TRBJ2-7 TRBV5-1 16 .
CASSLGRGLTEAFF TGTGCCAGCAGCTTAGGCAGGGGGCTCACTGAAGCTTTCTTT TRBJ1-1 TRBV7-2 14 TRBD1
CASSWGQIANEKLFF TGTGCCAGCAGCTGGGGACAGATCGCTAATGAAAAACTGTTTTTT TRBJ1-4 TRBV11-2 15 TRBD1
CASTKEGTGDLGANVLTF TGTGCCAGCACGAAAGAGGGGACAGGCGACCTTGGGGCCAACGTCCTGACTTTC TRBJ2-6 TRBV6-4 18 TRBD1
CASSVMRTGGNTIYF TGTGCCAGCAGCGTTATGCGGACAGGGGGAAACACCATATATTTT TRBJ1-3 TRBV7-2 15 TRBD1
CASVGRGEQFF TGTGCCAGCGTCGGTAGGGGGGAGCAGTTCTTC TRBJ2-1 TRBV2 11 .
CASSPIGRGGGTDTQYF TGTGCCAGCAGCCCTATAGGGCGCGGGGGGGGGACAGATACGCAGTATTTT TRBJ2-3 TRBV7-2 17 TRBD2